What follows are 5 T cell receptor beta chains derived from one specimen sequenced in a study of T-cell reconstitution after alpha-beta-depleted transplantation in children. Preparation of the TCRbeta library involved a method that used unique molecular identifiers. TCRdb re-derived calls from the PCR reads in MiXCR, one entry per CDR3 protein. The data show 780,000 or so distinct CDR3 sequences, 15% to 20% seen once. The sample here was PBMCs, mostly from graft donor cells, taken 360 days after TCRalphabeta/CD19-depleted stem cell transplant. The receptor set was obtained from a male patient younger than 18 who had a stem cell transplant for acute lymphoblastic leukemia, so the T cells may come from the graft donor.

In its sample, this clonotype was seen a few times. This chain uses TRBV9 with TRBJ2-2; tentatively, D is TRBD2 (5 bases). Per the germline V gene, CDR1 is SGDLS and CDR2 is YYNGEE. V lost 3 bases and J 3 bases, leaving 9 bases between the germline ends. The CDR3 is 14 residues long. This chain's CDR3 is CASSGRGYTGELFF. CDR3 in DNA: TGTGCCAGCAGCGGGAGAGGGTACACCGGGGAGCTGTTTTTT.

This chain joins TRBV20-1 and TRBJ2-1, with D perhaps TRBD2 (6 bases). This CDR3 region has 11 residues. The V gene's germline CDR1 is DFQATT and CDR2 SNEGSKA (reference sequence). V gave up 5 bases and J gave up 12 bases, with 14 bases separating them. Written as DNA, the CDR3 is TGCAGTGCTCGGGAGCTCCTCGGGCAGTTCTTC. This codes for CSARELLGQFF.

The rearrangement uses TRBV5-1 and TRBJ2-7; TRBD1 agrees at 9 bases. The CDR3 is 15 residues long. Germline values: CDR1 SGHRS, CDR2 YFSETQ. Germline trimming cut 2 bases from V and 2 bases from J; bases unmatched to any gene: 5. The CDR3 DNA reads as TGCGCCAGCAGCTTCCGGGACAGGGTGGCCTACGAGCAGTACTTC. Its protein is CASSFRDRVAYEQYF.

The V gene is TRBV6-5, the J gene TRBJ2-7, with TRBD2 identical over 7 bases. The V gene end was trimmed by 3 bases and the J gene end by 4 bases; junction bases not matched to a gene: 9. The CDR3 is made up of 15 amino acids. Germline assignment: CDR1 MNHEY and CDR2 SVGAGI. Here the CDR3 DNA reads TGTGCCAGCAGTTATATCGAGGTAGCGGGTTACGAGCAGTACTTC. It encodes CASSYIEVAGYEQYF.

This clonotype was observed a few times. V is TRBV29-1 and J is TRBJ2-7; a weak D match, TRBD1 (6 bases). The germline V and J ends were trimmed by 7 bases and 1 base, with 14 bases remaining between them. This CDR3 contains 13 residues. Germline loops: CDR1 SQVTM, CDR2 ANQGSEA. In DNA, the CDR3 is TGCAGCGCCGGGACATGGAATTCCTACGAGCAGTACTTC. Translated: CSAGTWNSYEQYF.